One and the same sample provided the 28 T cell receptor beta chains below, sequenced in a study of blood T cell repertoires in COVID-19. TCRdb's copy holds only in-frame clones and misses some; the assay was immunoSEQ multiplex PCR. The sample holds nearly 60,000 clones; approximately 81% are singletons and the top ten take roughly 4.5%. Sequencing used peripheral blood. Every receptor here comes from a man aged 40-50 years with active COVID-19.

The chain combines TRBV29-1 with TRBJ1-2; 10 nucleotides match TRBD1. Germline CDR1 is SQVTM and CDR2 is ANQGSEA. The CDR3 contains 15 residues. V lost 5 bases and J lost 4; bases outside the gene matches: 10. Written as DNA, the CDR3 is TGCAGCGTTTTAGGGACAGGGGATGTAGGCTATGGCTACACCTTC. This encodes CSVLGTGDVGYGYTF.

This clone occurred once. The chain recombines TRBV28 with TRBJ2-2; 13 nucleotides agree with TRBD2. Germline assignment: CDR1 MDHEN and CDR2 SYDVKM. Trimming took 1 base from V and 4 from J; bases not matched to a gene: 3. The CDR3 sequence is 17 residues long. CDR3 region: CASSLFGTSGITGELFF. The CDR3 DNA sequence: TGTGCCAGCAGTTTATTCGGGACTAGCGGGATCACCGGGGAGCTGTTTTTT.

The chain employs TRBV2 and TRBJ2-7, with D possibly matching TRBD1 (5 bases). Germline-derived CDR1 and CDR2 are SNHLY and FYNNEI. V gave up 8 bases and J gave up 6 bases, with 8 bases separating them. The CDR3 is 10 amino acids. In DNA form, the CDR3 reads TGTGCCAGCTCCCAGGGCGAGCAGTACTTC. Translating gives CASSQGEQYF.

V gene TRBV7-3 combines with J gene TRBJ1-5; the D gene is possibly TRBD1 (6 bases). This CDR3 spans 15 amino acids. Germline V gene lookup returns CDR1 SGHTA and CDR2 FQGTGA. V lost 0 bases and J lost 3, with 9 bases in between. The CDR3 sequence is CASSLTGGVNQPQHF. The CDR3, as DNA: TGTGCCAGCAGCTTAACAGGGGGAGTCAATCAGCCCCAGCATTTT.

The chain joins TRBV28 to TRBJ2-3, with D perhaps TRBD1 (6 bases). V lost 8 bases, J lost 2 bases, and 11 bases lay in between. This CDR3 spans 13 amino acids. Germline V CDR1 and CDR2: MDHEN, SYDVKM. The CDR3 here is CASSNRDTDTQYF. The DNA for the CDR3 is TGTGCCAGCTCCAACAGGGACACAGATACGCAGTATTTT.

The chain couples TRBV5-1 to TRBJ2-1; D not certain. The V and J ends lost 5 bases and 2 bases respectively, with 11 bases between them. In germline, CDR1 is SGHRS, CDR2 YFSETQ. The CDR3 is 14 amino acids. The CDR3 spells CASSSWIAYNEQFF. The CDR3 nucleotides are TGCGCCAGCAGTAGCTGGATCGCCTACAATGAGCAGTTCTTC.

The V call is TRBV7-9, the J call TRBJ1-2, with no clear D. The CDR3 extends over 12 amino acids. The V and J ends lost 2 bases and 4 bases respectively, with 5 bases between them. Germline loops: CDR1 SEHNR, CDR2 FQNEAQ (reference sequence). The CDR3, as DNA: TGTGCCAGCAGCTTACGCGGCTATGGCTACACCTTC. It yields the protein CASSLRGYGYTF.

The chain couples TRBV11-1 to TRBJ2-5; D might be TRBD2 (6 bases). Germline V gene lookup returns CDR1 SGHAT and CDR2 FQDESV (reference sequence). This CDR3 contains 15 residues. V gave up 3 bases and J gave up 2 bases, with 13 bases separating them. CDR3 coding DNA: TGTGCCAGCAGCTTGACCAGCGGGCCTCAAGAGACCCAGTACTTC. Encoded protein: CASSLTSGPQETQYF.

The gene calls are TRBV19 and TRBJ1-2; D might be TRBD1 (6 bases). Between the trimmed V and J ends, which lost 7 bases and 4 bases, there was a span of 16 bases. The CDR3 is made up of 14 amino acids. In germline, CDR1 is LNHDA, CDR2 SQIVND (reference sequence). The CDR3 spells CASNRDYITYGYTF. CDR3 in DNA: TGTGCCAGTAACAGGGACTATATCACCTATGGCTACACCTTC.

This clone was recorded once. CDR3 in DNA: TGTGCCAGCAGCGACGTGGGACTAACCCAAGAGACCCAGTACTTC. This translates into CASSDVGLTQETQYF. The chain has TRBV3-1 (or the pseudogene TRBV3-2) and TRBJ2-5; 7 nucleotides line up with TRBD2. Germline values: CDR1 LGHDT, CDR2 YNNKEL (reference sequence). V was clipped by 5 bases and J by 1 base; unmatched bases: 7. The CDR3 has 15 residues.

The V call is TRBV24-1, the J call TRBJ2-3, with 7 bases fitting TRBD1. Germline CDR1 is KGHDR and CDR2 is SFDVKD. Losses at the gene ends were 3 bases for V and 2 bases for J; bases not matched to a gene: 10. The CDR3 length is 17 residues. CDR3 coding DNA: TGTGCCACCAGTGATACCGGGACAGTAGATATCACAGATACGCAGTATTTT. Translating gives CATSDTGTVDITDTQYF.

This clone was seen once. This chain joins TRBV7-9 and TRBJ2-3; TRBD1 is a possible D gene (6 bases). The CDR3 sequence is 16 residues long. V lost 1 base, J lost 0 bases, and 11 bases lay in between. CDR1 SEHNR and CDR2 FQNEAQ come from the germline V gene (reference sequence). As DNA, the CDR3 is TGTGCCAGCAGCTTAGAAGGGACAACTAGCACAGATACGCAGTATTTT. Translation: CASSLEGTTSTDTQYF.

The chain has TRBV28 and TRBJ1-4, with D hard to call. The CDR3 loop spans 13 amino acids. CDR1 MDHEN and CDR2 SYDVKM come from the germline V gene. V shed 6 bases and J shed 8 bases, with 13 bases lying between them. CDR3 sequence: CASRTGGREKLFF. The CDR3, as DNA: TGTGCCAGCAGAACCGGTGGCAGGGAAAAACTGTTTTTT.

This clone was observed a few times. The chain links TRBV19 to TRBJ2-4; 9 bases match TRBD1. CDR1 and CDR2 from the germline V gene are LNHDA and SQIVND (reference sequence). The CDR3 consists of 13 residues. The trim removed 5 bases at V and 9 bases at J, leaving 5 bases unmatched. The CDR3 sequence: CASSQGTGSIQYF. Here the CDR3 DNA reads TGTGCCAGTAGTCAAGGGACAGGGAGCATTCAGTACTTC.

The chain combines TRBV7-3 with TRBJ2-2, with 8 bases aligning to TRBD2. Germline V gives CDR1 SGHTA, CDR2 FQGTGA. The V and J ends lost 5 bases and 5 bases, in that order; junction bases with no gene match: 7. The CDR3 sequence is 15 residues long. The CDR3 region has the DNA TGTGCCAGCAGCCCCCCGGGAGGGGGGACCGGGGAGCTGTTTTTT. This encodes CASSPPGGGTGELFF.

The rearrangement links TRBV5-6 to TRBJ2-7, with 10 bases matching TRBD1. There are 15 residues in the CDR3. V was clipped by 4 bases and J by 2 bases; unmatched bases: 6. CDR1 and CDR2 (germline): SGHDT, YYEEEE. CDR3: CASSPGQGVPYEQYF. The CDR3 DNA is TGTGCCAGCAGCCCCGGACAGGGGGTTCCCTACGAGCAGTACTTC. The complete variable domain, with remaining parts taken from reference TRBV5-6 and TRBJ2-7, reads DAGVTQSPTHLIKTRGQQVTLRCSPKSGHDTVSWYQQALGQGPQFIFQYYEEEERQRGNFPDRFSGHQFPNYSSELNVNALLLGDSALYLCASSPGQGVPYEQYFGPGTRLTVT.

This CDR3 reads CASSYRGSSSGNTIYF. The CDR3 DNA is TGTGCCAGCAGTTACCGAGGGTCCAGCTCTGGAAACACCATATATTTT. The chain combines TRBV6-6 with TRBJ1-3; D gene uncertain. The germline V gene has CDR1 MNHNY and CDR2 SVGAGI (reference sequence). The ends were cut back, 2 bases at V and 0 bases at J, with 11 bases in the middle. This CDR3 comprises 16 residues.

The rearrangement uses TRBV11-2 and TRBJ2-7; 8 bases fit TRBD2. V shed 4 bases and J 5 bases; nucleotides not matched to a gene: 16. Germline V gene lookup returns CDR1 SGHAT and CDR2 FQNNGV. The CDR3 contains 17 residues. CDR3 sequence: CASSSPTSGRRGHEQYF. The DNA for the CDR3 is TGTGCCAGCAGCTCTCCTACTAGCGGCCGTCGGGGACACGAGCAGTACTTC.

V is TRBV30 and J is TRBJ1-2, with D perhaps TRBD1 (6 bases). The V end was cut by 2 bases, the J end by 4 bases, with 14 bases between. Germline V CDR1 and CDR2: GTSNPN, SVGIG (reference sequence). This CDR3 comprises 14 residues. CDR3 loop: CAWSLGQPSYGYTF. CDR3 DNA: TGTGCCTGGAGTCTAGGACAGCCGTCCTATGGCTACACCTTC.

Only one count was recorded for this clone. The chain links TRBV5-1 to TRBJ1-5; D uncertain. The germline V gene has CDR1 SGHRS and CDR2 YFSETQ. The length of the CDR3 is 13 residues. Trimming removed 1 base from V and 0 bases from J, with 2 bases in between. The CDR3 loop is CASSLYSNQPQHF. The DNA for the CDR3 is TGCGCCAGCAGCTTGTATAGCAATCAGCCCCAGCATTTT.

The chain recombines TRBV19 with TRBJ1-5; D is unclear. The length of the CDR3 is 14 residues. V was cut by 6 bases and J by 0 bases, with 9 bases left in between. The germline V gene has CDR1 LNHDA and CDR2 SQIVND (reference sequence). The CDR3 region has the DNA TGTGCCAGTAGCCCGGTCAATAGCAATCAGCCCCAGCATTTT. Amino acids: CASSPVNSNQPQHF.

The chain is built from TRBV5-4 and TRBJ1-1; 7 positions agree with TRBD1. V lost 3 bases and J lost 7; bases outside the gene matches: 6. CDR1 and CDR2 from the germline V gene are SGHNT and YYREEE (reference sequence). The CDR3 consists of 13 residues. CDR3: CASSSGQVIEAFF. The CDR3 region has the DNA TGTGCCAGCAGCTCCGGACAGGTCATTGAAGCTTTCTTT. The whole variable domain, remainder taken from reference TRBV5-4 and TRBJ1-1, is ETGVTQSPTHLIKTRGQQVTLRCSSQSGHNTVSWYQQALGQGPQFIFQYYREEENGRGNFPPRFSGLQFPNYSSELNVNALELDDSALYLCASSSGQVIEAFFGQGTRLTVV.

This chain joins TRBV5-5 and TRBJ2-7; the match to TRBD2 covers 7 bases. CDR3 length: 15 amino acids. The junction had 8 bases not matched to a gene; V was cut back by 4 bases and J by 1 base. Per germline, CDR1 SGHKS and CDR2 YYEKEE (reference sequence). For the CDR3, the DNA is TGTGCCAGCAGCCCCTCGGGGGGAACTTCCTACGAGCAGTACTTC. This encodes CASSPSGGTSYEQYF. Combining the CDR3 with reference TRBV5-5 and TRBJ2-7 gives the whole variable domain DAGVTQSPTHLIKTRGQQVTLRCSPISGHKSVSWYQQVLGQGPQFIFQYYEKEERGRGNFPDRFSARQFPNYSSELNVNALLLGDSALYLCASSPSGGTSYEQYFGPGTRLTVT.

The V call is TRBV7-3, the J call TRBJ2-5, with D perhaps TRBD2 (6 bases). The CDR3 runs to 14 residues. Germline V gene lookup returns CDR1 SGHTA and CDR2 FQGTGA. The ends were cut back, 5 bases at V and 5 bases at J, with 15 bases in the middle. The CDR3 region is CASSPIGSGETQYF. As DNA, the CDR3 is TGTGCCAGCAGCCCGATCGGGAGTGGGGAGACCCAGTACTTC. The complete variable domain, with remaining parts taken from reference TRBV7-3 and TRBJ2-5, reads GAGVSQTPSNKVTEKGKYVELRCDPISGHTALYWYRQSLGQGPEFLIYFQGTGAADDSGLPNDRFFAVRPEGSVSTLKIQRTERGDSAVYLCASSPIGSGETQYFGPGTRLLVL.

This sequence joins TRBV18 and TRBJ1-1; 10 nucleotides line up with TRBD1. The CDR3 spans 15 residues. Looked up from germline, CDR1 is KGHSH and CDR2 is LQKENI. V was clipped by 6 bases and J by 3 bases; unmatched bases: 7. DNA of the CDR3: TGTGCCAGCTCCCCAATTGGGACAGGGGACACTGAAGCTTTCTTT. This gives the protein CASSPIGTGDTEAFF.

The genes are TRBV12-3 or TRBV12-4 and TRBJ2-3; tentative D call: TRBD2 (5 bases). V was shortened by 5 bases and J by 5 bases, with 5 bases between the two germline ends. The CDR3 length is 11 residues. This CDR3 reads CASSRGDTQYF. The CDR3 coding sequence is TGTGCCAGCAGTCGGGGAGATACGCAGTATTTT.

V usage is TRBV10-2 and J usage is TRBJ2-3, with 9 positions matching TRBD2. V was clipped by 6 bases and J by 3 bases; unmatched bases: 10. The CDR3 consists of 16 residues. Germline loops: CDR1 WSHSY, CDR2 SAAADI. This CDR3 is CASRISGSGGTDTQYF. Written as DNA, the CDR3 is TGCGCCAGCAGGATTAGCGGGAGCGGGGGGACAGATACGCAGTATTTT.

The rearrangement links TRBV6-5 to TRBJ2-1, with TRBD2 identical over 7 bases. The CDR3 is made up of 15 amino acids. J was trimmed by 2 bases and V by 8 bases; bases with no gene match: 9. The V gene's germline CDR1 is MNHEY and CDR2 SVGAGI. The CDR3 DNA is TGTGCCAGCCGAAGCGGGACTATGACCTACAATGAGCAGTTCTTC. Residues: CASRSGTMTYNEQFF.